These 14 T cell receptor beta chains were all obtained from the same sample, sequenced in a study of blood T cell repertoires in COVID-19. Here immunoSEQ multiplex PCR was the method, and the copy in TCRdb shows in-frame clones only, minus some. The data hold hundreds of thousands of clones, with around nine tenths observed a single time. Sample: PBMCs or T cells enriched from blood (not recorded which). These receptors were taken from a man in his fifties or sixties who had recovered from COVID-19.

The rearrangement joins TRBV5-1 to TRBJ1-5; possibly TRBD1 for D (5 bases). Per the germline V gene, CDR1 is SGHRS and CDR2 is YFSETQ. CDR3 length: 15 residues. V gave up 0 bases and J gave up 2 bases, with 9 bases separating them. The CDR3 sequence is CASSLEGHGNQPQHF. CDR3 nucleotide sequence: TGCGCCAGCAGCTTGGAGGGGCATGGCAATCAGCCCCAGCATTTT.

The chain uses TRBV3-1 (or the pseudogene TRBV3-2) and TRBJ2-5; 7 nucleotides line up with TRBD2. CDR1 and CDR2 (germline): LGHDT, YNNKEL (reference sequence). The V segment lost 4 bases and the J segment 2 bases; nucleotides outside the gene matches: 7. CDR3 length: 15 amino acids. The CDR3 protein is CASSPTSQSQETQYF. As DNA, the CDR3 is TGTGCCAGCAGCCCGACTAGCCAGTCACAAGAGACCCAGTACTTC.

The V and J genes are TRBV5-8 and TRBJ1-5; 8 positions match TRBD1. The germline gives CDR1 SGHTS, CDR2 YDEGEE. The CDR3 extends over 17 amino acids. Trimming at V came to 4 bases and at J to 7 bases, leaving 16 bases not matched to a gene. CDR3 residues: CASSTRTGSAAGQPQHF. In DNA form, the CDR3 reads TGTGCCAGCAGCACCCGGACAGGGAGCGCCGCGGGCCAGCCCCAGCATTTT.

This chain uses TRBV19 with TRBJ2-2; TRBD1 matches at 12 bases. The CDR3 loop spans 21 amino acids. CDR1 LNHDA and CDR2 SQIVND come from the germline V gene (reference sequence). V lost 1 base to trimming and J lost 1 base; unmatched junction nucleotides: 13. The CDR3 DNA sequence: TGTGCCAGTAGTATAGGAAGGGGACAGGGGGCGGGCAGTCGGAACACCGGGGAGCTGTTTTTT. Protein: CASSIGRGQGAGSRNTGELFF.

V is TRBV7-9 and J is TRBJ1-2; TRBD1 matches at 11 bases. V shed 5 bases, J shed 2 bases, and the junction held 4 bases outside the gene matches. Germline assignment: CDR1 SEHNR and CDR2 FQNEAQ (reference sequence). CDR3 size: 15 residues. The chain's CDR3 is CASSAGQGANYGYTF. CDR3 nucleotides: TGTGCCAGCAGCGCTGGACAGGGGGCCAACTATGGCTACACCTTC. Variable domain in full (rest from reference TRBV7-9 and TRBJ1-2): DTGVSQNPRHKITKRGQNVTFRCDPISEHNRLYWYRQTLGQGPEFLTYFQNEAQLEKSRLLSDRFSAERPKGSFSTLEIQRTEQGDSAMYLCASSAGQGANYGYTFGSGTRLTVV.

The chain joins TRBV4-1 to TRBJ1-1; the D gene is possibly TRBD1 (5 bases). This CDR3 has 16 amino acids. Trimming left V 0 bases short and J 1 base short, with 12 bases between. Germline loops: CDR1 MGHRA, CDR2 YSYEKL. The chain's CDR3 is CASSQDPWQGNTEAFF. The DNA for the CDR3 is TGCGCCAGCAGCCAAGATCCCTGGCAGGGGAACACTGAAGCTTTCTTT.

The chain carries TRBV5-5 and TRBJ2-7, with D perhaps TRBD1 (6 bases). There are 16 residues in the CDR3. The V gene lost 1 base and the J gene lost 2 bases, with 16 bases spanning the gap. Germline assignment: CDR1 SGHKS and CDR2 YYEKEE (reference sequence). In DNA, the CDR3 is TGTGCCAGCAGCTTGTTGTCAGGGCCAGGGGCCTACGAGCAGTACTTC. This encodes CASSLLSGPGAYEQYF.

The V and J genes are TRBV6-6 and TRBJ2-3; tentatively, D is TRBD2 (5 bases). Trimming pared 6 bases from V and 2 bases from J, leaving 15 bases between. There are 15 residues in the CDR3. CDR1 MNHNY and CDR2 SVGAGI come from the germline V gene (reference sequence). In DNA, the CDR3 is TGTGCCAGCAGACCCCGGGGAGACCTCACAGATACGCAGTATTTT. Translation: CASRPRGDLTDTQYF.

This chain joins TRBV9 and TRBJ1-2; D is unresolved. V gave up 3 bases and J gave up 5 bases, with 5 bases separating them. This CDR3 region has 11 residues. Germline CDR1 SGDLS, CDR2 YYNGEE. The CDR3 sequence is CASSAVYGYTF. CDR3 DNA: TGTGCCAGCAGCGCCGTGTATGGCTACACCTTC.

This rearrangement joins TRBV19 to TRBJ2-1; 9 bases align to TRBD2. Germline V gene data show CDR1 as LNHDA and CDR2 as SQIVND (reference sequence). This CDR3 contains 15 residues. V was pared by 3 bases and J by 8 bases, with 8 bases of the junction left unmatched. The CDR3 protein is CASSIRAGGVYEQFF. The CDR3 nucleotides read TGTGCCAGTAGTATCAGAGCGGGAGGCGTTTATGAGCAGTTCTTC.

This rearrangement joins TRBV7-9 to TRBJ1-4; 9 nucleotides agree with TRBD1. CDR1 and CDR2 (germline): SEHNR, FQNEAQ (reference sequence). CDR3 length equals 15 residues. V shed 5 bases, J shed 6 bases, and the junction held 7 bases outside the gene matches. CDR3 DNA sequence: TGTGCCAGCAGCGCAGGACAGGGGTCGCATGAAAAACTGTTTTTT. The encoded protein is CASSAGQGSHEKLFF.

This clone was seen only a few times. CDR3 in DNA: TGTGCCAGCAGTTACAGGGAGAACGGTTATGGCTACACCTTC. As protein: CASSYRENGYGYTF. V is TRBV6-5 and J is TRBJ1-2; D gene unclear. Germline CDR1 is MNHEY and CDR2 is SVGAGI. There are 14 residues in the CDR3. Trimming took off 2 bases at V and 5 bases at J, with 12 bases between the two ends.

This chain joins TRBV5-1 and TRBJ1-3; possible D gene TRBD1, 5 bases. Germline V lookup: CDR1 SGHRS, CDR2 YFSETQ. This CDR3 contains 15 residues. Between the trimmed V and J ends, which lost 0 bases and 3 bases, there was a span of 10 bases. The CDR3 region is CASSLDLGGGNTIYF. The CDR3 DNA reads TGCGCCAGCAGCTTGGATTTGGGGGGTGGAAACACCATATATTTT. The full variable domain, with the rest looked up from reference TRBV5-1 and TRBJ1-3, is KAGVTQTPRYLIKTRGQQVTLSCSPISGHRSVSWYQQTPGQGLQFLFEYFSETQRNKGNFPGRFSGRQFSNSRSEMNVSTLELGDSALYLCASSLDLGGGNTIYFGEGSWLTVV.

This sequence joins TRBV28 and TRBJ2-7, with D uncertain. Germline CDR1 MDHEN, CDR2 SYDVKM. This CDR3 is built from 12 residues. V was pared by 3 bases and J by 2 bases, with 5 bases between. The CDR3 protein is CASSFEAYEQYF. DNA for the CDR3: TGTGCCAGCAGTTTCGAGGCCTACGAGCAGTACTTC.